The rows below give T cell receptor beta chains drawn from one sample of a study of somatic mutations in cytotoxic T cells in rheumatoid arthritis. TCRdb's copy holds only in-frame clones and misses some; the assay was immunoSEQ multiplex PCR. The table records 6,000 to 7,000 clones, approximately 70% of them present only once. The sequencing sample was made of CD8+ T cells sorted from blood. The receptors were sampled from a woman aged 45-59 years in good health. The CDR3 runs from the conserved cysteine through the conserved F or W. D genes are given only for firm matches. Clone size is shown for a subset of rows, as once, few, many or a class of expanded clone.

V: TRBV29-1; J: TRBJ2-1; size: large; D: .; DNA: TGCAGCGTTGGGGGACAACACTCCTACAATGAGCAGTTCTTC; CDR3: CSVGGQHSYNEQFF
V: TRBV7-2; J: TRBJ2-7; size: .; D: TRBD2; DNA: TGTGCCAGCAGCAGAGAAGCGGGAGGACCATACGAGCAGTACTTC; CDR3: CASSREAGGPYEQYF
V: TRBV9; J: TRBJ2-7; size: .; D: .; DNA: TGTGCCAGCAGCGTAGGGAGGACGGGGGATTACGAGCAGTACTTC; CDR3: CASSVGRTGDYEQYF
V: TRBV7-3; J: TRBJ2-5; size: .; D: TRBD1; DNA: TGTGCCAGCAGCCCACGGGGACAGGGGGCGGAGGAGACCCAGTACTTC; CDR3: CASSPRGQGAEETQYF
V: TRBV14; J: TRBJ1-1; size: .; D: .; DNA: TGTGCCAGCACCTCACGGGGGGGAAACACTGAAGCTTTCTTT; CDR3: CASTSRGGNTEAFF
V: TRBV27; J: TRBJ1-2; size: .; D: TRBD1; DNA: TGTGCCAGCAGTTTCGGAACAGGGGGCTATGGCTACACCTTC; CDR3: CASSFGTGGYGYTF
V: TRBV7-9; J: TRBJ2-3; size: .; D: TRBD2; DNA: TGTGCCAGCAGCTTAGGGGCGGGACTATACACAGATACGCAGTATTTT; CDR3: CASSLGAGLYTDTQYF
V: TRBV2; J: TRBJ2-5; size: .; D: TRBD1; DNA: TGTGCTACAGGGGCGAAAGAGACCCAGTACTTC; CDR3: CATGAKETQYF
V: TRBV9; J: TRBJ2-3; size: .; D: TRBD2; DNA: TGTGCCAGCAGCCCACTAGCGGGGGGGTCCGGTGGCACAGATACGCAGTATTTT; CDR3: CASSPLAGGSGGTDTQYF
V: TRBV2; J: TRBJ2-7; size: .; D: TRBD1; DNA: TGTGCCAGCAGTGACGGACAGGGGATCCACGAGCAGTACTTC; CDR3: CASSDGQGIHEQYF
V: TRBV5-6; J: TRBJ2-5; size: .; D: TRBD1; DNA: TGTGCCAGCAGCTTATACCTAGTCCCCTCCTTGGACAGGGGAGAGACCCAGTACTTC; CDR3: CASSLYLVPSLDRGETQYF
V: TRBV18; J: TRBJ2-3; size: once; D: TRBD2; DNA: TGTGCCAGCTCACCTCGTCCATACGGGGGGGGACACACAGATACGCAGTATTTT; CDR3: CASSPRPYGGGHTDTQYF
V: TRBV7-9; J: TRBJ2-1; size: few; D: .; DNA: TGTGCCAGCAGCTTAGTGGCAAATTACTACAATGAGCAGTTCTTC; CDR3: CASSLVANYYNEQFF
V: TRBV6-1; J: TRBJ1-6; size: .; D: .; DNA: TGTGCCTCCGCAGGCTCCTATAATTCACCCCTCCACTTT; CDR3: CASAGSYNSPLHF
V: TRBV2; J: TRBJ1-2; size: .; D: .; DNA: TGTGCCAGCATTAGGGGAAGTAACTATGGCTACACCTTC; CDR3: CASIRGSNYGYTF
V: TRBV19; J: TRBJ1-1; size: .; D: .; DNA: TGTGCCAGTAGTCCTGGGGCCACACCTGAAGCTTTCTTT; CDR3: CASSPGATPEAFF
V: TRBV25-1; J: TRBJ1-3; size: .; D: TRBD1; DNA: TGTGCCAGCAGTAACCGGGACAGCTCTGGAAACACCATATATTTT; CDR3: CASSNRDSSGNTIYF